The following is a TCR beta chain sequence with its context. The sample comes from a study of blood T cells in healthy people across ages. Study-wide context: Through template switching, about one barcoded beta molecule was captured per two T cells, as measured in model experiments.

Peripheral blood was drawn, about 9.1 milliliters per donor. They isolated at least 7 million PBMCs from each sample. The CDR3 contains 13 residues. V lost 5 bases to trimming and J lost 8 bases, with 13 bases between them. Germline lookup yields CDR1 PRHDT and CDR2 FYEKMQ (reference sequence). A second PCR of about 7 to 11 cycles used a sample-barcoded 5' primer and a J-beta primer mix. The template-switch adaptor, which had 12 random nucleotides, put a tag on each cDNA molecule. A single record per CDR3 protein comes from TCRdb applying MiXCR to the 5' RACE reads. The sample has 780,000 or so distinct CDR3 sequences, 40% to 65% seen once; the top ten hold about 42%.

The TCR sequence derives from an elderly man in good health. The material sequenced was blood. This chain links TRBV13 with TRBJ2-1, with D perhaps matching TRBD2 (6 bases). The DNA for the CDR3 is TGTGCCAGCAGCGTCACTAGCCTGCATGAGCAGTTCTTC. Translated: CASSVTSLHEQFF.